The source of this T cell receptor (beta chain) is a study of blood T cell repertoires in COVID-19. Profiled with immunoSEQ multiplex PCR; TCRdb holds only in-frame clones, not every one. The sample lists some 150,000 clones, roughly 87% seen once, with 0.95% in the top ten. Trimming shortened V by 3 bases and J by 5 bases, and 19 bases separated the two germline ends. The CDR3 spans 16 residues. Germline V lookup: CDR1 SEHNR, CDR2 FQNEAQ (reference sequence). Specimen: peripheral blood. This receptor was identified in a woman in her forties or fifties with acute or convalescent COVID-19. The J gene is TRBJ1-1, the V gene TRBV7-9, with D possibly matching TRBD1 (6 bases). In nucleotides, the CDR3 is TGTGCCAGCAGCTTTAAGATCGCAGGGGTATTGACTGAAGCTTTCTTT. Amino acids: CASSFKIAGVLTEAFF.